The entry that follows covers one T cell receptor (beta chain) sequence. This clonotype was counted ten times or more. Which antigen it targets is not known. Base-call qualities are not available, and no considerably larger clone is one nucleotide away. TCR beta CDR3 regions were amplified from RNA transcripts. The first round of RT-PCR for the TCR CDR3 was performed with the HTBI primer set and the Qiagen OneStep RT-PCR kit. A second multiplex PCR round built the libraries, followed by size selection and purification. Libraries were sequenced paired-end with 100 bp reads on an Illumina HiSeq2000. From the authors' description of their analysis: SOAPnuke was used to process the raw data, throwing out any read that contained adapters or uncalled bases, had a mean Phred below 15, or lacked an exact constant-primer or identifier match. High-quality paired reads were merged using COPE v1.2.5, and each unique nucleotide sequence was defined as a clonotype. Clonotypes were aligned to IMGT TRBV, TRBD and TRBJ reference segments using MiTCR v1.1. The analysis was restricted to V-J combinations with a frequency above 0.0001, which together covered over 99% of the repertoires. The TCS score was defined as F50 (clonal expansion) divided by E x V (chaos), with BLOSUM62-based TCRdist calculated between CDR3 peptides within each V-J. Welch's t-statistics and random forest reduced around 550 V-J features to 10 to 15, which were used in a naive Bayes classifier (R e1071). The raw public reads went through TCRdb reprocessing: fastp at Q25, MiXCR clone calling, in-frame beta chains kept. Rows with one shared CDR3 protein collapse into an entry with the most common genes and DNA. Here the V and J calls rest on TCRdb's processing, not on the authors' analysis. This sample gives around 250,000 distinct CDR3 sequences in total; more than 12% of them show up just once. The top ten clones comprise about an eighth of the sample.

The germline V gene yields MDHEN for CDR1 and SYDVKM for CDR2. The CDR3 spans 12 residues, from the cysteine through the phenylalanine. The CDR3 DNA has 36 bases and is translated from base 1. The V end loses 2 bases and the J end loses 8 bases, and a stretch of 8 bases separates them. Hyperthyroidism patients were newly diagnosed, with disease duration under 2 months, and aged 18 to 65 years. Patients with uncontrolled infections, other autoimmune diseases, pregnancy or lactation were excluded. Clinical symptoms, serum thyroxine and TRAb, thyroid ultrasound, and orbital computed tomography formed the basis for the diagnoses. Blood from progressor patients was drawn when they were first diagnosed with hyperthyroidism, before any ophthalmopathy symptoms appeared. PBMCs were separated from under 12 ml of fresh peripheral blood using Ficoll-Paque density gradient centrifugation. Progressor patients were initially diagnosed with Graves' hyperthyroidism and developed ophthalmopathy during follow-up. Trizol reagent was used to extract total RNA, and RNA quality was then checked on an Agilent 2100 Bioanalyzer.

This sample was included in a study of T cells in Graves' hyperthyroidism and ophthalmopathy (dated by TCRdb to between 2019 and 2020). Study-level background: Peripheral blood was sampled at the time of initial diagnosis, prior to any treatment. To identify TCR V-J signatures that set the groups apart, the researchers used a discovery cohort of more than 95 patients, made up of around 40 with Graves' ophthalmopathy and some 60 with stable Graves' hyperthyroidism. Prospective prediction of ophthalmopathy was tested in an independent validation cohort consisting of some 19 hyperthyroidism patients and 15 or so patients who later progressed to ophthalmopathy. The 100 discovery patients were randomly divided into training and test sets at a 7:3 ratio. The study also compared thyroid tissue and blood T-cell repertoires from 6 or 7 Graves' hyperthyroidism patients. After blood sampling, hyperthyroidism patients were treated with methimazole at a starting dose of 30 mg daily, and ophthalmopathy patients were treated with high-dose intravenous methylprednisolone. According to the paper, TCR Vbeta CDR3 sequencing was carried out on about 140 peripheral blood samples, which came from 40 to 45 ophthalmopathy, around 75 hyperthyroidism and around 17 progressor patients.

Points the paper makes about the study in general: During validation, the model predicted progression to ophthalmopathy a median of roughly 7.1 months ahead of onset, with around 71% sensitivity and about 75% specificity. Sample size was not statistically predetermined, and investigators were not blinded to group allocation. A 13 V-J signature model separated ophthalmopathy from stable hyperthyroidism, with about 90% sensitivity and 81% to 82% specificity in cross-validation and 80%/75% in testing. Most expanded thyroid clonotypes (frequency above 0.001) were also detected in blood, a finding suggesting that blood repertoires may reflect thyroid immune responses.

The sample comprised blood. This clonotype was sampled from a woman aged 40 to 49 with Graves' hyperthyroidism that later progressed to Graves' ophthalmopathy. The chain was built from TRBV28 and TRBJ2-3; a weak D assignment points to TRBD2 (6 bases agree). The nucleotide sequence is TGTGCCAGCAGTTTACTGGAGGGTACGCAGTATTTT. This translates into CASSLLEGTQYF.